One and the same sample provided the 2 T cell receptor beta chains below, sequenced in a study of CD8 T cell repertoires and HIV-1 epitope variants. Their target antigens are unknown. TCRdb's table, derived via immunoSEQ multiplex PCR, lists solely in-frame clones and lacks some. In the table there are about 5,200 clones, about 63% of which are singletons. The sample taken for sequencing was cultured CD8+ T cells derived from PBMCs. These receptor sequences come from a male donor with HIV.

The chain employs TRBV7-9 and TRBJ1-3; TRBD1 might be the D (6 bases). Trimming stripped 5 bases from V and 5 bases from J, with 10 bases between. There are 13 residues in the CDR3. Germline V gene lookup returns CDR1 SEHNR and CDR2 FQNEAQ (reference sequence). CDR3 nucleotide sequence: TGTGCCAGCAGCCCGGACAGTCGAAACACCATATATTTT. It specifies CASSPDSRNTIYF. Variable domain in full (rest from reference TRBV7-9 and TRBJ1-3): DTGVSQNPRHKITKRGQNVTFRCDPISEHNRLYWYRQTLGQGPEFLTYFQNEAQLEKSRLLSDRFSAERPKGSFSTLEIQRTEQGDSAMYLCASSPDSRNTIYFGEGSWLTVV.

V and J are TRBV6-5 and TRBJ2-7, with D unresolved. Deletions cut 5 bases from V and 6 bases from J, with 17 bases between. The germline V gene has CDR1 MNHEY and CDR2 SVGAGI. The CDR3 length is 14 residues. CDR3 in amino acids: CASSRRNGPREQYF. The CDR3 nucleotides are TGTGCCAGCAGTCGTCGGAATGGTCCCCGCGAGCAGTACTTC.